These 4 T cell receptor beta chains were all obtained from the same sample, sequenced in a study of OX40 agonist ivuxolimab in advanced cancers. The table came from immunoSEQ multiplex PCR; TCRdb's copy has only in-frame clones and leaves some out. The sample has approximately 20,000 clones, around nine tenths seen once. This material consisted of CD4+ or CD8+ T cells sorted from blood, taken in a trial of the OX40 agonist ivuxolimab. All receptors come from an adult with an advanced solid tumor such as melanoma, head and neck, liver or kidney cancer.

The chain carries TRBV19 and TRBJ1-1; D unresolved. In germline, CDR1 is LNHDA, CDR2 SQIVND (reference sequence). The V gene lost 11 bases and the J gene lost 3 bases, with 13 bases spanning the gap. The CDR3 consists of 12 residues. CDR3 sequence: CAAQDEDTEAFF. The CDR3 region has the DNA TGTGCCGCCCAGGATGAGGACACTGAAGCTTTCTTT.

The V gene is TRBV2, the J gene TRBJ2-3; D unresolved. V was shortened by 1 base and J by 2 bases, with 7 bases between the two germline ends. The germline V gene has CDR1 SNHLY and CDR2 FYNNEI. The CDR3 length is 14 residues. The CDR3 coding sequence is TGTGCCAGCAGTGAAGAACGGCTCACAGATACGCAGTATTTT. Translated: CASSEERLTDTQYF.

The chain combines TRBV5-6 with TRBJ1-5; D is unclear. Germline V gene lookup returns CDR1 SGHDT and CDR2 YYEEEE. The CDR3 contains 14 residues. V lost 4 bases and J 4 bases, leaving 12 bases between the germline ends. The CDR3 protein is CASSLGAGNQPQHF. The CDR3 DNA reads as TGTGCCAGCAGCCTTGGAGCCGGTAATCAGCCCCAGCATTTT. The whole variable domain, filled in from reference TRBV5-6 and TRBJ1-5, reads DAGVTQSPTHLIKTRGQQVTLRCSPKSGHDTVSWYQQALGQGPQFIFQYYEEEERQRGNFPDRFSGHQFPNYSSELNVNALLLGDSALYLCASSLGAGNQPQHFGDGTRLSIL.

The chain employs TRBV5-1 and TRBJ2-3; D is undetermined. This CDR3 region has 15 residues. V lost 0 bases and J lost 2, with 10 bases in between. Germline V gene lookup returns CDR1 SGHRS and CDR2 YFSETQ. The CDR3 nucleotides are TGCGCCAGCAGCTTGGTGGACCCAAACACAGATACGCAGTATTTT. Protein sequence: CASSLVDPNTDTQYF.